This entry lists 25 T cell receptor beta chains sequenced from one sample in a study of cytomegalovirus exposure and HLA in healthy donors. Assay used: immunoSEQ multiplex PCR; TCRdb lists only in-frame clones, some missing. The table shows just under 75,000 clones, with 90% to 95% occurring only once. Sample: PBMCs. The receptors were gathered from a woman between 18 and 30 years old in good health and CMV-seropositive.

In DNA, the CDR3 is TGTGCCAGCAGCCAAGGGGTGGCGGGAGGATTGTACGAGCAGTACTTC. Translating gives CASSQGVAGGLYEQYF. The chain combines TRBV4-2 with TRBJ2-7; TRBD2 aligns across 8 bases. Germline CDR1 reads LGHNA; CDR2 reads YNFKEQ. The CDR3 loop spans 16 amino acids. The V and J ends lost 1 base and 4 bases, in that order; junction bases with no gene match: 9.

The chain uses TRBV6-4 and TRBJ2-4; possibly TRBD2 for D (5 bases). The germline V gene has CDR1 MRHNA and CDR2 SNTAGT. V lost 2 bases, J lost 7 bases, and 12 bases lay in between. This CDR3 region has 14 residues. CDR3 region: CASSDAGRGNIQYF. CDR3 DNA sequence: TGTGCCAGCAGTGACGCGGGCAGAGGGAACATTCAGTACTTC.

This chain joins TRBV7-9 and TRBJ2-3, with TRBD2 matching over 7 bases. CDR1 and CDR2 (germline): SEHNR, FQNEAQ (reference sequence). V shed 5 bases and J 1 base; nucleotides not matched to a gene: 6. This CDR3 comprises 15 residues. The CDR3: CASSPRGLRTDTQYF. The CDR3, as DNA: TGTGCCAGCAGCCCGCGGGGGTTACGCACAGATACGCAGTATTTT.

This clone appeared a single time. This chain uses TRBV28 with TRBJ2-2, with D possibly TRBD2 on 6 matching bases. Germline values: CDR1 MDHEN, CDR2 SYDVKM. The CDR3 loop spans 13 amino acids. Trimming left V 3 bases short and J 6 bases short, with 8 bases between. The CDR3 spells CASSFRLAGELFF. In DNA form, the CDR3 reads TGTGCCAGCAGTTTCCGACTAGCCGGGGAGCTGTTTTTT.

This chain connects TRBV15 to TRBJ1-6; D perhaps matches TRBD1 (6 bases). Trimming removed 5 bases from V and 6 bases from J, with 8 bases in between. Germline loops: CDR1 LNHNV, CDR2 YYDKDF (reference sequence). This CDR3 region has 13 residues. CDR3 in amino acids: CATSGTFNSPLHF. For the CDR3, the DNA is TGTGCCACCAGCGGGACATTTAATTCACCCCTCCACTTT.

The chain is built from TRBV9 and TRBJ2-1, with TRBD2 matching over 12 bases. Trimming took 2 bases from V and 0 from J; bases not matched to a gene: 12. Germline CDR1 is SGDLS and CDR2 is YYNGEE. The CDR3 runs to 20 residues. CDR3 amino acids: CASSVLGGLAGQSSYNEQFF. CDR3 bases: TGTGCCAGCAGCGTCCTGGGGGGACTAGCGGGCCAGAGCTCCTACAATGAGCAGTTCTTC.

This clone was detected once. The V gene is TRBV27, the J gene TRBJ2-7; 9 bases line up with TRBD2. The CDR3 contains 19 residues. Germline CDR1 reads MNHEY; CDR2 reads SMNVEV (reference sequence). J gave up 4 bases and V 5 bases, and 21 bases lay outside the gene matches. Here the CDR3 reads CASSARVPGLAPGGYEQYF. DNA for the CDR3: TGTGCCAGCAGTGCCCGGGTCCCGGGACTAGCCCCTGGTGGGTACGAGCAGTACTTC.

This clone appeared a single time. The chain employs TRBV15 and TRBJ2-1, with 9 positions matching TRBD2. CDR3 length: 12 amino acids. The germline gives CDR1 LNHNV, CDR2 YYDKDF (reference sequence). The trim removed 0 bases at V and 16 bases at J, leaving 4 bases unmatched. The CDR3 spells CATSRERRGGFF. DNA of the CDR3: TGTGCCACCAGCAGAGAACGGCGGGGGGGCTTCTTC.

Only one count was recorded for this clone. The CDR3 sequence: CASSEEDTLGQPQHF. CDR3 sequence (DNA): TGCGCCAGCAGTGAGGAAGACACCCTCGGTCAGCCCCAGCATTTT. The chain has TRBV10-2 and TRBJ1-5; the D is unclear. Germline V CDR1 and CDR2: WSHSY, SAAADI. V was trimmed by 2 bases and J by 6 bases, leaving 14 bases between them. The CDR3 contains 15 residues.

The chain uses TRBV2 and TRBJ2-3, with D tentatively TRBD2 (6 bases). Trimming took off 6 bases at V and 3 bases at J, with 19 bases between the two ends. There are 16 residues in the CDR3. Germline lookup yields CDR1 SNHLY and CDR2 FYNNEI. CDR3 amino acids: CASRGRLVMSTDTQYF. The CDR3 coding sequence is TGTGCCAGCAGGGGAAGACTAGTAATGTCTACAGATACGCAGTATTTT.

The chain joins TRBV5-1 to TRBJ1-1; 8 nucleotides align to TRBD1. This CDR3 contains 17 residues. Germline CDR1 SGHRS, CDR2 YFSETQ. The ends lost 0 bases at V and 4 bases at J; junction bases unmatched: 11. This chain's CDR3 is CASSLVSGGYDGTEAFF. DNA of the CDR3: TGCGCCAGCAGCTTGGTCTCAGGGGGCTACGACGGCACTGAAGCTTTCTTT.

This clone was observed a single time. The chain carries TRBV5-1 and TRBJ2-4, with 9 bases that match TRBD2. Germline-derived CDR1 and CDR2 are SGHRS and YFSETQ. This CDR3 comprises 16 residues. V shed 4 bases and J 6 bases; nucleotides not matched to a gene: 11. The CDR3 region has the DNA TGCGCCAGCAGCGGTGGCGAGCGGGGGGCCCTAAACATTCAGTACTTC. This sequence encodes CASSGGERGALNIQYF.

V is TRBV7-3 and J is TRBJ2-3; 11 bases line up with TRBD2. V trimming: 5 bases; J trimming: 8 bases; junction bases outside the gene matches: 9. Per germline, CDR1 SGHTA and CDR2 FQGTGA. CDR3 size: 15 residues. The CDR3 spells CASSPIAGGPGTQYF. The CDR3 coding sequence is TGTGCCAGCAGCCCCATAGCGGGGGGGCCAGGTACGCAGTATTTT.

The chain has TRBV4-1 and TRBJ1-3; TRBD1 might be the D (6 bases). The CDR3 consists of 13 residues. Germline loops: CDR1 MGHRA, CDR2 YSYEKL. The V gene lost 2 bases and the J gene lost 4 bases, with 6 bases spanning the gap. Here the CDR3 DNA reads TGCGCCAGCAGCCAACAGGGGGGAAACACCATATATTTT. Its protein product is CASSQQGGNTIYF.

Notes on this clone: A read error may produce the germline difference seen at one junction end. The V gene is TRBV7-7, the J gene TRBJ1-5, with D tentatively TRBD1 (6 bases). CDR3 size: 16 residues. Germline assignment: CDR1 SSHAT and CDR2 FNYEAQ (reference sequence). As DNA, the CDR3 is TGTGCTAGCAGCTTAGAGGGAACAGGGTACTTTCAGCCCCAGCATTTT. It is translated as CASSLEGTGYFQPQHF.

This sequence joins TRBV21-1 and TRBJ1-1; no check of the table's D call, TRBD1, against the DNA was made. TRBV21-1 is classified as a pseudogene. The CDR3 loop spans 18 amino acids. The CDR3 DNA reads TGTGCCAGCAGCAAAGGGCCATCCTCCAGGGGACCGAACACTGAAGCTTTCTTT. Translation gives CASSKGPSSRGPNTEAFF.

The chain uses TRBV14 and TRBJ2-2; TRBD2 aligns across 10 bases. The CDR3 totals 16 residues. V shed 2 bases, J shed 7 bases, and the junction held 7 bases outside the gene matches. CDR1 is SGHDN, CDR2 FVKESK, per germline. CDR3 sequence (DNA): TGTGCCAGCAGCCAATTCAGCGGGGGGGTCAGCGGGGAGCTGTTTTTT. Translation gives CASSQFSGGVSGELFF.

The chain combines TRBV19 with TRBJ1-1; 7 bases are a match to TRBD1. Germline CDR1 LNHDA, CDR2 SQIVND (reference sequence). The CDR3 spans 15 residues. The ends lost 10 bases at V and 1 base at J; junction bases unmatched: 12. CDR3 DNA sequence: TGTGCCACACAGGGGAGAATAGGGGAGAACACTGAAGCTTTCTTT. Translation gives CATQGRIGENTEAFF.

V usage is TRBV6-5 and J usage is TRBJ1-6, with D possibly TRBD1 on 5 matching bases. V was pared by 0 bases and J by 7 bases, with 10 bases between. In germline, CDR1 is MNHEY, CDR2 SVGAGI. CDR3 size: 15 residues. The CDR3 coding sequence is TGTGCCAGCAGTTACTCGCGGGGGGGGAATTCACCCCTCCACTTT. The encoded protein is CASSYSRGGNSPLHF.

The chain employs TRBV28 and TRBJ1-1; 10 bases are shared with TRBD1. Germline V lookup: CDR1 MDHEN, CDR2 SYDVKM. The CDR3 is 15 amino acids. V lost 4 bases to trimming and J lost 3 bases; unmatched junction nucleotides: 5. CDR3 region: CASSSSGTGDTEAFF. The CDR3 DNA reads as TGTGCCAGCAGTTCCTCCGGGACAGGGGACACTGAAGCTTTCTTT. Combining the CDR3 with reference TRBV28 and TRBJ1-1 gives the whole variable domain DVKVTQSSRYLVKRTGEKVFLECVQDMDHENMFWYRQDPGLGLRLIYFSYDVKMKEKGDIPEGYSVSREKKERFSLILESASTNQTSMYLCASSSSGTGDTEAFFGQGTRLTVV.

This chain joins TRBV5-6 and TRBJ2-1; 9 positions match TRBD2. The germline gives CDR1 SGHDT, CDR2 YYEEEE. Trimming at V came to 6 bases and at J to 10 bases, leaving 14 bases not matched to a gene. The CDR3 loop spans 15 amino acids. The CDR3, as DNA: TGTGCCAGCACCCCCTGGGGGCGGGAGGGCGTCGAGCAGTTCTTC. This translates into CASTPWGREGVEQFF.

V and J are TRBV4-1 and TRBJ1-2, with a tentative D call TRBD1 (5 bases). Germline assignment: CDR1 MGHRA and CDR2 YSYEKL. The V gene lost 0 bases and the J gene lost 4 bases, with 9 bases spanning the gap. The CDR3 is 14 amino acids. This CDR3 is CASSQDRVGYGYTF. CDR3 nucleotide sequence: TGCGCCAGCAGCCAAGACAGGGTTGGCTATGGCTACACCTTC.

This clone was counted a few times. The rearrangement uses TRBV7-9 and TRBJ1-5, with no clear D. This CDR3 has 13 residues. V was trimmed by 5 bases and J by 7 bases, leaving 12 bases between them. The germline V gene encodes CDR1 SEHNR and CDR2 FQNEAQ (reference sequence). This chain's CDR3 is CASSQTVAQPQHF. CDR3 DNA: TGTGCCAGCAGCCAAACAGTGGCCCAGCCCCAGCATTTT. The whole variable domain, remainder taken from reference TRBV7-9 and TRBJ1-5, is DTGVSQNPRHKITKRGQNVTFRCDPISEHNRLYWYRQTLGQGPEFLTYFQNEAQLEKSRLLSDRFSAERPKGSFSTLEIQRTEQGDSAMYLCASSQTVAQPQHFGDGTRLSIL.

This clone came up once. The chain carries TRBV15 and TRBJ2-1; D gene uncertain. Germline CDR1 LNHNV, CDR2 YYDKDF (reference sequence). The V and J ends lost 8 bases and 7 bases respectively, with 15 bases between them. The CDR3 spans 13 residues. The DNA for the CDR3 is TGTGCCACCGGGCGCTTGGAATCGAATGAGCAGTTCTTC. The encoded protein is CATGRLESNEQFF.

The chain links TRBV5-5 to TRBJ1-2; 10 bases are shared with TRBD1. This CDR3 has 13 amino acids. V was pared by 3 bases and J by 11 bases, with 7 bases of the junction left unmatched. Germline V gives CDR1 SGHKS, CDR2 YYEKEE (reference sequence). The CDR3 spells CASSSGQGVWYTF. Written as DNA, the CDR3 is TGTGCCAGCAGCTCCGGACAGGGGGTTTGGTACACCTTC. The whole variable domain, remainder taken from reference TRBV5-5 and TRBJ1-2, is DAGVTQSPTHLIKTRGQQVTLRCSPISGHKSVSWYQQVLGQGPQFIFQYYEKEERGRGNFPDRFSARQFPNYSSELNVNALLLGDSALYLCASSSGQGVWYTFGSGTRLTVV.